This T cell receptor (beta chain) was identified during a study of early T cells in non-severe SARS-CoV-2 infection. Overall study: RNA in bulk from unsorted whole blood was sequenced, and chains were unpaired.

Unique molecular identifiers (one per individual cDNA molecule) were attached. TCRdb redid the calling of the 5' RACE reads with MiXCR, one entry per CDR3 protein. The profile shows tens of thousands of distinct CDR3 sequences, about 10% of them singletons. Germline CDR1 SGHDT, CDR2 YYEEEE. The V end lost 2 bases, the J end lost 0 bases, and 15 bases lay between the germline ends. There are 17 residues in the CDR3. Whole-study results and caveats: Matches to VDJdb favored anti-spike CD8 responses and missed private and CD4 specificities.

This clonotype was detected ten times or more. The antigen is unknown. The J gene is TRBJ1-3, the V gene TRBV5-6; D perhaps matches TRBD1 (6 bases). The sequenced sample was whole blood. This TCR was recovered from an adult who was a healthcare worker with PCR-confirmed SARS-CoV-2 infection or an uninfected control (not recorded which). The CDR3: CASSFGLGGLSGNTIYF. As DNA, the CDR3 is TGTGCCAGCAGCTTCGGTCTAGGGGGGCTCTCTGGAAACACCATATATTTT.